The entry below gives a single T cell receptor (beta chain) sequence along with its context. Recruitment covered about two dozen US areas and drew participants whose ages spanned 18 to 89 years. Participants' reported clinical history set cohort assignment. The CDR3 loop spans 13 amino acids. Germline-derived CDR1 and CDR2 are SGHTA and FQGTGA. V was pared by 2 bases and J by 2 bases, with 6 bases between. TCRdb keeps only in-frame clones here, not all; method: immunoSEQ multiplex PCR. Of 200,000 to 250,000 clones listed, approximately 88% are singletons. The record originates from a study of blood T cell repertoires in COVID-19.

The clonotype comes from a man aged 18-30 years with acute COVID-19. The sequenced sample was PBMCs or T cells enriched from blood (not recorded which). The chain uses TRBV7-3 and TRBJ2-5; D is unresolved. CDR3 in DNA: TGTGCCAGCAGCTTATGGCAGCAAGAGACCCAGTACTTC. The encoded protein is CASSLWQQETQYF.